This T cell receptor (beta chain) was captured by sequencing in a study of response to subunit inactivated influenza vaccine (dated by TCRdb to between 2018 and 2020). Regarding the study in general: To follow how T cells responded to a trivalent subunit inactivated influenza vaccine, the researchers relied on deep quantitative profiling of the T cell receptor repertoire. What the research found in general, with its limitations: The authors suggested that each seasonal influenza vaccination may recruit only a limited number of new T cells.

Preparation of the library involved RT-PCR. The data were produced on an Illumina HiSeq 2500. The public reads were reanalyzed by TCRdb: fastp trimming at Q25, MiXCR alignment, in-frame beta chains only. Rows with a matching CDR3 protein are joined into one entry that keeps the most common DNA and genes. Across this sample there are about 180,000 distinct CDR3 sequences, with about 9% seen only once. Clones ranked in the top ten supply 11% of the sample. This clonotype was seen a handful of times. It lacks a known antigen. Base qualities were left out, and no much larger clone turns up one base away. The V end loses 5 bases and the J end loses 0 bases, and a stretch of 14 bases separates them. The CDR3 sequence holds 16 residues, the cysteine and phenylalanine included. The CDR3 DNA has 48 bases and is translated from base 1. CDR1 SGHTA and CDR2 FQGNSA are derived from the germline V gene.

The sequence joins TRBV7-2 to TRBJ2-4, with the D gene tentatively TRBD1 or TRBD2, based on 5 matching bases in each. The source is a man aged 45 to 65 who received an inactivated influenza vaccine. Donor details come from another sample of the same person, matched by shared clones. Sequences were derived from non-naive T cells sorted from PBMCs, sampled on the day of vaccination. The sample's cell subset or site, from its label and the paper: memory T cell fraction. The CDR3 protein sequence reads: CASSHPAGTAKNIQYF. The nucleotides are TGTGCCAGCAGCCACCCAGCCGGGACAGCCAAAAACATTCAGTACTTC.